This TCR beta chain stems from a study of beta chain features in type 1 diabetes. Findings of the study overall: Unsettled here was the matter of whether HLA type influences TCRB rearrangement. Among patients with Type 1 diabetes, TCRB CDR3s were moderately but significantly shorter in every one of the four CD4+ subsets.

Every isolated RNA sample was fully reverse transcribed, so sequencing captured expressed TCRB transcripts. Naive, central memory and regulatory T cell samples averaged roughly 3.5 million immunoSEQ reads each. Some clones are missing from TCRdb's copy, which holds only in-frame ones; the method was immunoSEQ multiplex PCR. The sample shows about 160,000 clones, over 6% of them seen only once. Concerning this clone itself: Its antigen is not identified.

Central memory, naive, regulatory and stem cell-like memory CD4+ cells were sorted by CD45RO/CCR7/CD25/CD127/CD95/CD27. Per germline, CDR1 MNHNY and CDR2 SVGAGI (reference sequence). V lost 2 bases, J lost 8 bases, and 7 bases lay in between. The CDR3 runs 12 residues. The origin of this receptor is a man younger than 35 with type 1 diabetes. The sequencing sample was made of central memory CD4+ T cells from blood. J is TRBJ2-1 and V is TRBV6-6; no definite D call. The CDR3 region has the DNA TGTGCCAGCAGTTACACTAAGGATGAGCAGTTCTTC. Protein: CASSYTKDEQFF.